This T cell receptor beta chain was sequenced for a study of cytomegalovirus exposure and HLA in healthy donors. Study observations and caveats: Later analysis suggested links between common viral pathogens and several top significant clusters.

As to this clone: Its antigen is as yet unknown.

13 Jbeta primers and 60 Vbeta primers were used for the PCR. Libraries were prepared by immunoSEQ multiplex PCR; TCRdb keeps only in-frame clonotypes and omits some of them. In the table there are some 180,000 clones, just under 80% of which are singletons. The germline V and J ends were trimmed by 4 bases and 5 bases, with 14 bases remaining between them. This CDR3 contains 14 residues. Germline CDR1 and CDR2: LGHNA and YNFKEQ. The receptor was isolated from a female donor in good health and CMV-seronegative. The sample taken for sequencing was PBMCs. The genes are TRBV4-2 and TRBJ1-2; D is ambiguous. The CDR3 region has the DNA TGTGCCAGCAGCCCAAGATTTACGGGTTATGGCTACACCTTC. Translating it yields CASSPRFTGYGYTF.